These T cell receptor beta chains were read from a single sample in a study of spatial heterogeneity in lung cancer. MiXCR, run by TCRdb on the 5' RACE reads, gives a single entry per CDR3 protein. Of a few thousand distinct CDR3 sequences in the sample, around 2.1% were seen once. The sample in question was normal lung tissue next to the tumor, obtained at surgery. These receptor sequences come from a male donor with early-stage non-small cell lung cancer. The CDR3 runs from the conserved cysteine through the conserved F or W. D genes are given only for firm matches. Only some rows state a clone size, as once, few, many or a class for expanded clones.

v_call: TRBV4-1; clone_size: medium-sized; j_call: TRBJ2-5; d_call: .; cdr3_nt: TGCGCCAGCAGCCAAGGGGCCCTTACGCAGGGTCAAGAGACCCAGTACTTC; cdr3_aa: CASSQGALTQGQETQYF
v_call: TRBV28; clone_size: medium-sized; j_call: TRBJ1-1; d_call: TRBD1; cdr3_nt: TGTGCCAGCAGACCAAGATATTATTTCGCGGACAGGGGGGAACGGGACACTGAAGCTTTCTTT; cdr3_aa: CASRPRYYFADRGERDTEAFF
v_call: TRBV18; clone_size: many; j_call: TRBJ1-2; d_call: .; cdr3_nt: TGTGCCAGCTCACCGAGCCCAGGGAATACCTATGGCGACACCTTC; cdr3_aa: CASSPSPGNTYGDTF
v_call: TRBV7-6; clone_size: .; j_call: TRBJ2-3; d_call: .; cdr3_nt: TGTGCCAGCAGCCTAGGGGGGGCAGATACGCAGTATTTT; cdr3_aa: CASSLGGADTQYF
v_call: TRBV18; clone_size: medium-sized; j_call: TRBJ2-1; d_call: TRBD2; cdr3_nt: TGTGCCAGCTCACCACCTACTAGCGGGGGCTACAATGAGCAGTTCTTC; cdr3_aa: CASSPPTSGGYNEQFF
v_call: TRBV5-6; clone_size: many; j_call: TRBJ1-6; d_call: .; cdr3_nt: TGTGCCAGTAGTACTTACCCGGGCCGGGGAAATTTTTCACCCCTCCACTTT; cdr3_aa: CASSTYPGRGNFSPLHF
v_call: TRBV20-1; clone_size: many; j_call: TRBJ2-3; d_call: TRBD1; cdr3_nt: TGCAGTGCTAGCGGACAGGGGGTCGTGGGTACGCAGTATTTT; cdr3_aa: CSASGQGVVGTQYF
v_call: TRBV6-5; clone_size: .; j_call: TRBJ2-5; d_call: .; cdr3_nt: TGTGCCAGCAGTTACTTTGCGGGGTCGGGAGAGACCCAGTACTTC; cdr3_aa: CASSYFAGSGETQYF
v_call: TRBV5-1; clone_size: many; j_call: TRBJ2-7; d_call: .; cdr3_nt: TGCGCCAGCAGCTTGTGGGCCTCCTACGAGCAGTACTTC; cdr3_aa: CASSLWASYEQYF
v_call: TRBV30; clone_size: medium-sized; j_call: TRBJ2-7; d_call: .; cdr3_nt: TGTGCCTGGAGTGGACAGTGGAGCTCCTACGAGCAGTACTTC; cdr3_aa: CAWSGQWSSYEQYF
v_call: TRBV7-2; clone_size: medium-sized; j_call: TRBJ1-6; d_call: .; cdr3_nt: TGTGCCAGCAGCTTAGATCGGGGTTTCGGTAATTCACCCCTCCACTTT; cdr3_aa: CASSLDRGFGNSPLHF
v_call: TRBV7-2; clone_size: many; j_call: TRBJ2-3; d_call: TRBD2; cdr3_nt: TGTGCCAGCAGCTTAACTAGCGGAAGGAGCACAGATACGCAGTATTTT; cdr3_aa: CASSLTSGRSTDTQYF
v_call: TRBV5-1; clone_size: medium-sized; j_call: TRBJ1-2; d_call: .; cdr3_nt: TGCGCCAGCAGCTTGGTACCACCTCGAGACCCCCTCGAGGTATATGGCTACACCTTC; cdr3_aa: CASSLVPPRDPLEVYGYTF
v_call: TRBV28; clone_size: medium-sized; j_call: TRBJ2-7; d_call: TRBD2; cdr3_nt: TGTGCCAGCAGTTTTCTCCTAGCGGCGGTTTTCTACGAGCAGTACTTC; cdr3_aa: CASSFLLAAVFYEQYF
v_call: TRBV7-9; clone_size: medium-sized; j_call: TRBJ2-5; d_call: .; cdr3_nt: TGTGCCAGCAGCCCGCTGACTGCGCCTCAAGAGACCCAGTACTTC; cdr3_aa: CASSPLTAPQETQYF
v_call: TRBV18; clone_size: large; j_call: TRBJ1-1; d_call: .; cdr3_nt: TGTGCCAGCTCACCTTTCACAACGCAGGGAAAAACTGAAGCTTTCTTT; cdr3_aa: CASSPFTTQGKTEAFF
v_call: TRBV20-1; clone_size: many; j_call: TRBJ2-5; d_call: .; cdr3_nt: TGCAGTGCTAGAGATGTGGGGGGGGGCCCACGGGATCCCGGGGGGTACTTC; cdr3_aa: CSARDVGGGPRDPGGYF
v_call: TRBV30; clone_size: medium-sized; j_call: TRBJ2-3; d_call: TRBD1; cdr3_nt: TGTGCCTGGAGTTCAGGGGGTGCAGATACGCAGTATTTT; cdr3_aa: CAWSSGGADTQYF
v_call: TRBV28; clone_size: .; j_call: TRBJ2-7; d_call: .; cdr3_nt: TGTGCCAGCAGTTCTCCGGGACGGAGGGGAGTCGGGGAGCAGTACTTC; cdr3_aa: CASSSPGRRGVGEQYF
v_call: TRBV29-1; clone_size: large; j_call: TRBJ2-2; d_call: .; cdr3_nt: TGCAGCGTTGAACCGCTCGCAGGGTTACCCGGGGAGCTGTTTTTT; cdr3_aa: CSVEPLAGLPGELFF
v_call: TRBV7-6; clone_size: medium-sized; j_call: TRBJ2-1; d_call: TRBD2; cdr3_nt: TGTGCCAGCAGCAAACCCCCTAGCGGCTCCTACAATGAGCAGTTCTTC; cdr3_aa: CASSKPPSGSYNEQFF
v_call: TRBV7-9; clone_size: many; j_call: TRBJ1-2; d_call: .; cdr3_nt: TGTGCCAGCAGCTTAGAAGGCTATGGCTACACCTTC; cdr3_aa: CASSLEGYGYTF
v_call: TRBV12-3/TRBV12-4; clone_size: medium-sized; j_call: TRBJ2-1; d_call: .; cdr3_nt: TGTGCCAGCAGTTCGGGGAACAATGAGCAGTTCTTC; cdr3_aa: CASSSGNNEQFF
v_call: TRBV15; clone_size: many; j_call: TRBJ2-3; d_call: TRBD1; cdr3_nt: TGTGCCACCAGCAGTGTACAGGGGATTGGCACAGATACGCAGTATTTT; cdr3_aa: CATSSVQGIGTDTQYF
v_call: TRBV6-1; clone_size: many; j_call: TRBJ2-4; d_call: TRBD1; cdr3_nt: TGTGCCAGCAGTGGAATGGGACAGTTGATGTTGGCTAACATTCAGTACTTC; cdr3_aa: CASSGMGQLMLANIQYF
v_call: TRBV20-1; clone_size: many; j_call: TRBJ2-7; d_call: .; cdr3_nt: TGCAGTGCTAGAGATTGCCCGGCCGAGCAGTACTTC; cdr3_aa: CSARDCPAEQYF
v_call: TRBV5-4; clone_size: medium-sized; j_call: TRBJ2-7; d_call: TRBD1; cdr3_nt: TGTGCCAGCAGCTGGGACAGACACGAGCAGTACTTC; cdr3_aa: CASSWDRHEQYF
v_call: TRBV7-2; clone_size: many; j_call: TRBJ2-6; d_call: .; cdr3_nt: TGTGCCAGCAGCTTACCTAACTCTGGGGCCAACGTCCTGACTTTC; cdr3_aa: CASSLPNSGANVLTF
v_call: TRBV19; clone_size: medium-sized; j_call: TRBJ1-5; d_call: TRBD1; cdr3_nt: TGTGCCAGTAGTCCCAGACAGGGGAATAGCAATCAGCCCCAGCATTTT; cdr3_aa: CASSPRQGNSNQPQHF
v_call: TRBV23-1; clone_size: medium-sized; j_call: TRBJ1-6; d_call: .; cdr3_nt: TGCGCCAGCGGGGATGTGACAGCGGGGGGCTTAGGCTCCTATAATTCACCCCTCCACTTT; cdr3_aa: CASGDVTAGGLGSYNSPLHF
v_call: TRBV19; clone_size: medium-sized; j_call: TRBJ2-3; d_call: .; cdr3_nt: TGTGCCAGTACCCGGACAGCCCAGACCTACACAGATACGCAGTATTTT; cdr3_aa: CASTRTAQTYTDTQYF
v_call: TRBV11-2; clone_size: medium-sized; j_call: TRBJ1-1; d_call: .; cdr3_nt: TGTGCCAGCAGCTTAGAACCGGACAGTAACACTGAAGCTTTCTTT; cdr3_aa: CASSLEPDSNTEAFF